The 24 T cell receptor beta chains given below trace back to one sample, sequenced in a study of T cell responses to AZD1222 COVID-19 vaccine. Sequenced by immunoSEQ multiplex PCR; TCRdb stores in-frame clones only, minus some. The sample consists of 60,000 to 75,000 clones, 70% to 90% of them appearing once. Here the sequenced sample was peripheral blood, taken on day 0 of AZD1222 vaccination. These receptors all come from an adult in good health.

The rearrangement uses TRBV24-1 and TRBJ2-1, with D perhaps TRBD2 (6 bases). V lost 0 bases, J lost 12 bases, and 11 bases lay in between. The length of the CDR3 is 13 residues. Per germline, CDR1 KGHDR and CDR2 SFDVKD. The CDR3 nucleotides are TGTGCCACCAGTGATTTGTCGGGGGAAGGGCAGTTCTTC. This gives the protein CATSDLSGEGQFF.

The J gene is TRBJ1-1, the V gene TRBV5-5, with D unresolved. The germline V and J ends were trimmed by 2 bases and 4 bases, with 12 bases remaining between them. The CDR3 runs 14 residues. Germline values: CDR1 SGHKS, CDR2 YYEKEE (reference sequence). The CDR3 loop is CASSLLVASTEAFF. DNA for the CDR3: TGTGCCAGCAGCTTATTGGTGGCCAGCACTGAAGCTTTCTTT.

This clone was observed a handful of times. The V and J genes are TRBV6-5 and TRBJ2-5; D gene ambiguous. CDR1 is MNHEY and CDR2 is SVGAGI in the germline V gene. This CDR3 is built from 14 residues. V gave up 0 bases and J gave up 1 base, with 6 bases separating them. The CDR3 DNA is TGTGCCAGCAGTTACTCGGCAATCCAAGAGACCCAGTACTTC. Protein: CASSYSAIQETQYF.

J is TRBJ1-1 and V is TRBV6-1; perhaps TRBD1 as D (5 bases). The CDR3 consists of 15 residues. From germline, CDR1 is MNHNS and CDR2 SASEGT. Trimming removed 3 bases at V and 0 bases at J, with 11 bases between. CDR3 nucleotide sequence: TGTGCCAGCAGTGAGCCCGGGACCATGAACACTGAAGCTTTCTTT. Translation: CASSEPGTMNTEAFF.

The CDR3, as DNA: TGTGCCAGCAGCCCCAGGAGGAACACTGAAGCTTTCTTT. It codes for CASSPRRNTEAFF. The rearrangement links TRBV11-1 to TRBJ1-1; no clear D. The CDR3 runs to 13 residues. V lost 5 bases and J lost 1, with 8 bases in between. The germline V gene encodes CDR1 SGHAT and CDR2 FQDESV (reference sequence). Based on the CDR3 plus reference TRBV11-1 and TRBJ1-1, the full variable domain is EAEVAQSPRYKITEKSQAVAFWCDPISGHATLYWYRQILGQGPELLVQFQDESVVDDSQLPKDRFSAERLKGVDSTLKIQPAELGDSAMYLCASSPRRNTEAFFGQGTRLTVV.

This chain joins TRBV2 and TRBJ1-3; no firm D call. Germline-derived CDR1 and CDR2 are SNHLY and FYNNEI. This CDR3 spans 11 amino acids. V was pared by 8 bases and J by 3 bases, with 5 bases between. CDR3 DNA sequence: TGTGCCAGCGAAGGTGGAAACACCATATATTTT. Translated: CASEGGNTIYF.

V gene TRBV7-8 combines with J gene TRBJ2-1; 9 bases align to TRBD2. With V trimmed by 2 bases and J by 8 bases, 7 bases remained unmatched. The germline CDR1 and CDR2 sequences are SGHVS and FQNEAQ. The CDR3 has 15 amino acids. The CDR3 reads CASSLRASGVDEQFF. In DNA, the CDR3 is TGTGCCAGCAGCTTAAGGGCTAGCGGGGTCGATGAGCAGTTCTTC.

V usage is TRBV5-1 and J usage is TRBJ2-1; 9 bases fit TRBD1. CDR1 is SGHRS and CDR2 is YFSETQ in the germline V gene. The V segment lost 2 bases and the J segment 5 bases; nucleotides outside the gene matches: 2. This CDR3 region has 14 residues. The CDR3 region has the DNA TGCGCCAGCAGCTTCGGGACAGGGAACAATGAGCAGTTCTTC. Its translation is CASSFGTGNNEQFF.

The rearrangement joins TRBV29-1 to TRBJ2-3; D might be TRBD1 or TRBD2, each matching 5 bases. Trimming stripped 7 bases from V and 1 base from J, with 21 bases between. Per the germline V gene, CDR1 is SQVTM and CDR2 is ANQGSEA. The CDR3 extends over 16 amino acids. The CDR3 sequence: CSALGMGVGGTDTQYF. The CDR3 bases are TGCAGCGCCCTAGGTATGGGGGTCGGGGGCACAGATACGCAGTATTTT.

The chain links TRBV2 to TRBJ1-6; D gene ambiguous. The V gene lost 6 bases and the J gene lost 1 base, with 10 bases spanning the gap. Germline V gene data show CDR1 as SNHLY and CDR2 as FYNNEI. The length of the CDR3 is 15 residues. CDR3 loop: CASSRERSYNSPLHF. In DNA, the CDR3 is TGTGCCAGCAGCCGGGAGAGGTCCTATAATTCACCCCTCCACTTT.

CDR3 protein: CASSPPARAGSQYF. The CDR3 coding sequence is TGTGCCAGCTCACCACCGGCCAGGGCGGGTTCCCAGTACTTC. This chain links TRBV18 with TRBJ2-5; TRBD1 or TRBD2 may be the D gene (5 bases each). The length of the CDR3 is 14 residues. Trimming took 0 bases from V and 9 from J, leaving 14 bases between them. CDR1 and CDR2 (germline): KGHSH, LQKENI.

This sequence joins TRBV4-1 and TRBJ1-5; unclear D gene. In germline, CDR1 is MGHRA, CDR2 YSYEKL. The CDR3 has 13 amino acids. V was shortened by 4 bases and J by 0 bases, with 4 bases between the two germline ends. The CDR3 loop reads CASSPDSNQPQHF. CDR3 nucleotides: TGCGCCAGCAGCCCCGATAGCAATCAGCCCCAGCATTTT.

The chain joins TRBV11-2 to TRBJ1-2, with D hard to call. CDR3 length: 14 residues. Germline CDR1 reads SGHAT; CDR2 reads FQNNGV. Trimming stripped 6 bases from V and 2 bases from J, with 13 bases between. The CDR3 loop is CASRLELGNYGYTF. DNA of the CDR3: TGTGCCAGCAGACTCGAGTTGGGCAACTATGGCTACACCTTC.

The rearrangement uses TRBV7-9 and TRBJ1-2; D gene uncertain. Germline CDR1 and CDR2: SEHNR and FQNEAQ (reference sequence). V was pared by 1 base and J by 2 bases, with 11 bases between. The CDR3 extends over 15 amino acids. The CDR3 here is CASSLVGLLNYGYTF. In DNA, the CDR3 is TGTGCCAGCAGCTTAGTTGGACTCTTAAACTATGGCTACACCTTC. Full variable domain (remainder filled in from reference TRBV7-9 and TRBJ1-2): DTGVSQNPRHKITKRGQNVTFRCDPISEHNRLYWYRQTLGQGPEFLTYFQNEAQLEKSRLLSDRFSAERPKGSFSTLEIQRTEQGDSAMYLCASSLVGLLNYGYTFGSGTRLTVV.

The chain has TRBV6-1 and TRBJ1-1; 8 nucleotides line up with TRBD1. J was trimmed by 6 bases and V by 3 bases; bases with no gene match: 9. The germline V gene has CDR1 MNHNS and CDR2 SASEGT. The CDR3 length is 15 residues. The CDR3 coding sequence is TGTGCCAGCAGTGAGGGGGGGACAGGCGGGCCTGAAGCTTTCTTT. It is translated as CASSEGGTGGPEAFF.

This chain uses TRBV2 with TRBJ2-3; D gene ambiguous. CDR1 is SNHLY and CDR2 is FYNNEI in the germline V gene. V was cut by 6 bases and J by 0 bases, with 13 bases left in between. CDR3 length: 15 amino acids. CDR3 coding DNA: TGTGCCAGCAGCCCCTCACCTCTGAGCACAGATACGCAGTATTTT. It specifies CASSPSPLSTDTQYF.

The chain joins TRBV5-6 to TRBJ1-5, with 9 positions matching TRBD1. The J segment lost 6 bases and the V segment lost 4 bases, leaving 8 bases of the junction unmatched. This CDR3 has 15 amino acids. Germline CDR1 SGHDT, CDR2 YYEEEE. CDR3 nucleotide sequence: TGTGCCAGCAGCCATCGGACAGGGGTCGGTCAGCCCCAGCATTTT. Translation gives CASSHRTGVGQPQHF.

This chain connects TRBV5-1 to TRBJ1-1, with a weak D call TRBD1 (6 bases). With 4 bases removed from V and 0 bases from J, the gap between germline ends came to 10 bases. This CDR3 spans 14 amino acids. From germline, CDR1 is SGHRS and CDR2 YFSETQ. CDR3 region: CASSPQGMNTEAFF. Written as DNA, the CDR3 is TGCGCCAGCAGCCCACAGGGAATGAACACTGAAGCTTTCTTT.

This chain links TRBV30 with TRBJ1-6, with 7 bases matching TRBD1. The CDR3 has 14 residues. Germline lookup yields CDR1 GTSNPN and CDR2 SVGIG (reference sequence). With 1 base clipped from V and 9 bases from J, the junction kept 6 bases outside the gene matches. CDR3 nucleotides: TGTGCCTGGAGTGGGAAGGGGGCGGGTTCACCCCTCCACTTT. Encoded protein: CAWSGKGAGSPLHF.

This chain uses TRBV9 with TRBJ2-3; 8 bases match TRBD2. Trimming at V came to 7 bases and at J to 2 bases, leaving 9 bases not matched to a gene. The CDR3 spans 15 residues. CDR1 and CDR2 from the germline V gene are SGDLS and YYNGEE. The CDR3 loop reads CASGRTGGHTDTQYF. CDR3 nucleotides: TGTGCCAGCGGGAGGACGGGGGGGCACACAGATACGCAGTATTTT. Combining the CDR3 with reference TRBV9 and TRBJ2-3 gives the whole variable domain DSGVTQTPKHLITATGQRVTLRCSPRSGDLSVYWYQQSLDQGLQFLIQYYNGEERAKGNILERFSAQQFPDLHSELNLSSLELGDSALYFCASGRTGGHTDTQYFGPGTRLTVL.

The CDR3 sequence is CASSMSRLAGQETQYF. CDR3 nucleotide sequence: TGTGCCAGTAGTATGTCCCGCCTAGCGGGACAAGAGACCCAGTACTTC. V is TRBV19 and J is TRBJ2-5; 9 bases are a match to TRBD2. The CDR3 is made up of 16 amino acids. The germline gives CDR1 LNHDA, CDR2 SQIVND (reference sequence). The J segment lost 2 bases and the V segment lost 3 bases, leaving 7 bases of the junction unmatched.

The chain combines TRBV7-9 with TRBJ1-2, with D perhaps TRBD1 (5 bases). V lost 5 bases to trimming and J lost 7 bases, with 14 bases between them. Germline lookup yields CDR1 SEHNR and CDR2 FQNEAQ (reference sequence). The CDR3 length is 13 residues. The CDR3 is CASSPDQGGGYTF. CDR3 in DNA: TGTGCCAGCAGCCCGGACCAGGGCGGTGGCTACACCTTC.

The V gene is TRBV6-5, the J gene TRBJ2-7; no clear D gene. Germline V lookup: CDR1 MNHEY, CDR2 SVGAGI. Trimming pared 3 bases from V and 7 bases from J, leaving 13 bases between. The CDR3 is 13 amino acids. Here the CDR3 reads CASSYVPEGEQYF. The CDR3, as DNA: TGTGCCAGCAGTTATGTGCCCGAAGGGGAGCAGTACTTC.

The CDR3 sequence: CASSYRGANYGYTF. CDR3 nucleotide sequence: TGTGCCAGCAGCTACAGGGGAGCTAACTATGGCTACACCTTC. The gene calls are TRBV5-8 and TRBJ1-2; 7 bases fit TRBD1. Germline CDR1 reads SGHTS; CDR2 reads YDEGEE. This CDR3 comprises 14 residues. J lost 0 bases, V lost 3 bases, and 2 bases had no gene match.